The 18 T cell receptor beta chains in this list originate from one sample, sequenced in a study of identical twins. MiXCR was run by TCRdb on the 5' RACE reads, yielding one entry per CDR3 protein. In the table there are about 690,000 distinct CDR3 sequences, over 5% of which are singletons. Sequenced input: naive T cells sorted from blood. These receptors were taken from a man aged 18 to 35 in good health.

This clonotype appeared many times. The chain combines TRBV12-3 or TRBV12-4 with TRBJ1-5; a possible D gene is TRBD1 (5 bases). V was shortened by 8 bases and J by 8 bases, with 19 bases between the two germline ends. There are 14 residues in the CDR3. This CDR3 reads CASSGYGHGKPQHF. CDR3 nucleotides: TGTGCCAGCTCCGGATATGGACATGGGAAGCCCCAGCATTTT.

This clonotype was detected only a few times. The chain links TRBV5-5 to TRBJ2-2; D may correspond to TRBD1 or TRBD2 (5 bases each). CDR3 size: 16 residues. The V end was cut by 2 bases, the J end by 6 bases, with 17 bases between. From germline, CDR1 is SGHKS and CDR2 YYEKEE (reference sequence). The CDR3 here is CASSLTGTSWSGELFF. Here the CDR3 DNA reads TGTGCCAGCAGCTTAACCGGGACCTCCTGGTCCGGGGAGCTGTTTTTT. Full variable domain (rest looked up from reference TRBV5-5 and TRBJ2-2): DAGVTQSPTHLIKTRGQQVTLRCSPISGHKSVSWYQQVLGQGPQFIFQYYEKEERGRGNFPDRFSARQFPNYSSELNVNALLLGDSALYLCASSLTGTSWSGELFFGEGSRLTVL.

This clonotype has ten or more counts. The chain carries TRBV5-1 and TRBJ2-2; 12 positions match TRBD2. V lost 4 bases, J lost 4 bases, and 5 bases stayed unmatched. Germline assignment: CDR1 SGHRS and CDR2 YFSETQ. CDR3 size: 16 residues. CDR3 bases: TGCGCCAGCAGCAGACTAGCGGGAGTCACCACCGGGGAGCTGTTTTTT. It is translated as CASSRLAGVTTGELFF.

This clonotype was recorded many times. V gene TRBV20-1 combines with J gene TRBJ1-5; 9 bases map to TRBD1. The CDR3 sequence is 16 residues long. Germline CDR1 DFQATT, CDR2 SNEGSKA (reference sequence). J lost 1 base, V lost 1 base, and 5 bases had no gene match. The CDR3 sequence: CSARVLGTGSNQPQHF. The CDR3 DNA reads TGCAGTGCTAGAGTCTTGGGGACAGGGAGCAATCAGCCCCAGCATTTT.

This clonotype was observed at least ten times. The chain uses TRBV20-1 and TRBJ1-1; 8 bases line up with TRBD1. The CDR3 contains 14 residues. V lost 1 base to trimming and J lost 5 bases; unmatched junction nucleotides: 6. Germline-derived CDR1 and CDR2 are DFQATT and SNEGSKA (reference sequence). In DNA, the CDR3 is TGCAGTGCTAGAGTCCCCGGGACAGGTACTGAAGCTTTCTTT. Its protein is CSARVPGTGTEAFF.

There are a few counts of this clonotype. The V gene is TRBV7-6, the J gene TRBJ2-1, with D possibly matching TRBD2 (6 bases). The germline gives CDR1 SGHVS, CDR2 FNYEAQ. The CDR3 spans 12 residues. V was shortened by 5 bases and J by 12 bases, with 14 bases between the two germline ends. CDR3 DNA sequence: TGTGCCAGCAGCCCCATACCCGGGGGGCAGTTCTTC. Protein sequence: CASSPIPGGQFF. Looking up the rest from reference TRBV7-6 and TRBJ2-1 gives the full variable domain: GAGVSQSPRYKVTKRGQDVALRCDPISGHVSLYWYRQALGQGPEFLTYFNYEAQQDKSGLPNDRFSAERPEGSISTLTIQRTEQRDSAMYRCASSPIPGGQFFGPGTRLTVL.

This clonotype has a count of ten or more. The CDR3 region has the DNA TGTGCAAGCGTGACATCTCAAGAGACCCAGTACTTC. It translates to CASVTSQETQYF. This chain links TRBV7-9 with TRBJ2-5; no clear D. Germline assignment: CDR1 SEHNR and CDR2 FQNEAQ (reference sequence). This CDR3 is built from 12 residues. Supplemented by reference TRBV7-9 and TRBJ2-5, the full variable domain reads DTGVSQNPRHKITKRGQNVTFRCDPISEHNRLYWYRQTLGQGPEFLTYFQNEAQLEKSRLLSDRFSAERPKGSFSTLEIQRTEQGDSAMYLCASVTSQETQYFGPGTRLLVL.

This clonotype has at least ten counts. V usage is TRBV12-3 or TRBV12-4 and J usage is TRBJ2-3, with D hard to call. V was cut by 3 bases and J by 4 bases, with 14 bases left in between. The CDR3 totals 15 residues. In DNA form, the CDR3 reads TGTGCCAGCAGTTTGAGACTGGGCCGGGCAGATACGCAGTATTTT. Its protein product is CASSLRLGRADTQYF.

This clonotype appeared many times. V and J are TRBV5-1 and TRBJ2-2; TRBD2 aligns across 12 bases. This CDR3 has 17 residues. CDR1 SGHRS and CDR2 YFSETQ come from the germline V gene. After removal of 2 bases from V and 1 base from J, the junction contained 3 bases not matched to a gene. CDR3: CASSFGLAGLNTGELFF. The CDR3 DNA reads as TGCGCCAGCAGCTTCGGACTAGCGGGGCTGAACACCGGGGAGCTGTTTTTT. Using reference TRBV5-1 and TRBJ2-2 for the parts outside the CDR3, the full variable domain is KAGVTQTPRYLIKTRGQQVTLSCSPISGHRSVSWYQQTPGQGLQFLFEYFSETQRNKGNFPGRFSGRQFSNSRSEMNVSTLELGDSALYLCASSFGLAGLNTGELFFGEGSRLTVL.

This chain uses TRBV4-2 with TRBJ1-1, with D perhaps matching TRBD1 (5 bases). Germline-derived CDR1 and CDR2 are LGHNA and YNFKEQ. This CDR3 region has 14 residues. V was shortened by 5 bases and J by 5 bases, with 15 bases between the two germline ends. The CDR3 bases are TGTGCCAGCAGCTTCATGGGGGACGAAACTGAAGCTTTCTTT. It specifies CASSFMGDETEAFF.

The rearrangement uses TRBV7-2 and TRBJ2-7; no firm D call. Trimming left V 2 bases short and J 6 bases short, with 14 bases between. Germline V lookup: CDR1 SGHTA, CDR2 FQGNSA. The CDR3 sequence is 14 residues long. DNA for the CDR3: TGTGCCAGCAGCTTACTAAGTCTATCGTTCGAGCAGTACTTC. Residues: CASSLLSLSFEQYF.

This clonotype was seen a few times. The rearrangement uses TRBV20-1 and TRBJ1-1, with unresolved D. The germline V gene has CDR1 DFQATT and CDR2 SNEGSKA (reference sequence). This CDR3 region has 12 residues. Trimming shortened V by 6 bases and J by 5 bases, and 13 bases separated the two germline ends. This CDR3 reads CSAEESRTEAFF. CDR3 coding DNA: TGCAGTGCGGAGGAATCGAGGACTGAAGCTTTCTTT.

This clonotype has only a few counts. The chain uses TRBV27 and TRBJ2-5, with a possible D match to TRBD2 (6 bases). CDR3 length: 14 amino acids. CDR1 and CDR2 (germline): MNHEY, SMNVEV (reference sequence). The V end lost 5 bases, the J end lost 7 bases, and 17 bases lay between the germline ends. For the CDR3, the DNA is TGTGCCAGCAGTCCAACGGGGGTGTCAGGGACCCAGTACTTC. As protein: CASSPTGVSGTQYF.

The chain uses TRBV12-3 or TRBV12-4 and TRBJ1-2; 8 bases match TRBD1. Trimming took 6 bases from V and 6 from J; bases not matched to a gene: 18. The CDR3 length is 17 residues. CDR3 amino acids: CASSSTGGIAGSDGYTF. As DNA, the CDR3 is TGTGCCAGCAGCTCCACAGGGGGGATCGCAGGGTCGGATGGCTACACCTTC.

This sequence joins TRBV5-1 and TRBJ2-7, with 7 bases that match TRBD2. CDR1 is SGHRS, CDR2 YFSETQ, per germline. This CDR3 has 15 amino acids. Losses at the gene ends were 4 bases for V and 4 bases for J; bases not matched to a gene: 11. This chain's CDR3 is CASSPERDSVYEQYF. As DNA, the CDR3 is TGCGCCAGCAGCCCCGAGCGGGATTCAGTTTACGAGCAGTACTTC.

This clonotype occurred many times. CDR3 protein: CSARELRSSSTDTQYF. The DNA of the CDR3 is TGCAGTGCTAGGGAACTCAGGTCCTCTAGCACAGATACGCAGTATTTT. The rearrangement uses TRBV20-1 and TRBJ2-3; D not resolved. V was trimmed by 3 bases and J by 0 bases, leaving 16 bases between them. The CDR3 has 16 residues. Per germline, CDR1 DFQATT and CDR2 SNEGSKA (reference sequence).

The table lists this clonotype with many counts. The J gene is TRBJ2-1, the V gene TRBV9; D is ambiguous. Germline CDR1 is SGDLS and CDR2 is YYNGEE. The CDR3 consists of 14 residues. V lost 0 bases and J lost 0, with 4 bases in between. In DNA form, the CDR3 reads TGTGCCAGCAGCGTAGAGATCTCCTACAATGAGCAGTTCTTC. Translated, it gives CASSVEISYNEQFF.

This clonotype was observed a few times. The chain couples TRBV10-3 to TRBJ2-7; D is perhaps TRBD1 or TRBD2 (5 bases each). The CDR3 totals 14 residues. The V gene lost 8 bases and the J gene lost 2 bases, with 16 bases spanning the gap. CDR1 is ENHRY, CDR2 SYGVKD, per germline. CDR3 region: CAIARDAQTYEQYF. CDR3 bases: TGTGCCATCGCACGGGACGCTCAAACCTACGAGCAGTACTTC.